This T cell receptor (beta chain) was captured in a study of Graves' ophthalmopathy and Graves' hyperthyroidism. The sequenced template was RNA, covering the TCR beta CDR3 region. HTBI primers were used in a first-round RT-PCR, which preceded a second-round multiplex PCR. TCRdb used MiXCR to reprocess the multiplex PCR reads, holding one entry per CDR3 protein. The data hold 500,000 to 700,000 distinct CDR3 sequences, with 20% to 25% observed a single time. Whole-study findings and limits: Ophthalmopathy progression was predicted by the model at about 70% sensitivity and 72% to 75% specificity. Among thyroid clonotypes expanded above 0.001 frequency, most also appeared in blood.

Other autoimmune diseases, uncontrolled infections, pregnancy and lactation each led to patient exclusion. PBMCs were density-gradient isolated from approximately 10 ml fresh blood. This clonotype was recorded many times. No antigen is known for it. In germline, CDR1 is SNHLY, CDR2 FYNNEI. V was pared by 1 base and J by 9 bases, with 3 bases of the junction left unmatched. The CDR3 length is 12 residues. V is TRBV2 and J is TRBJ2-7, with 7 positions matching TRBD1. This receptor was taken from a woman aged 18-35 years with stable Graves' hyperthyroidism. Some clones in this sample may be carry-over from other donors' samples. Sequenced: peripheral blood. Here the CDR3 reads CASSEVPGGQYF. The DNA of the CDR3 is TGTGCCAGCAGTGAAGTTCCAGGGGGGCAGTACTTC.